This T cell receptor (beta chain) derives from a study of OX40 agonist ivuxolimab in advanced cancers. Whole-study context: Treatment of patients was with ivuxolimab, an agonistic anti-OX40 (CD134) antibody. At 0.01 to 10 mg/kg, ivuxolimab was administered intravenously to patients every 2 weeks. Whole-study findings and limits: Expanded clones were, on average, more numerous in CD8+ T cells than in CD4+.

Per the germline V gene, CDR1 is MDHEN and CDR2 is SYDVKM. The CDR3 sequence is 15 residues long. V was shortened by 4 bases and J by 0 bases, with 12 bases between the two germline ends. Measured with immunoSEQ multiplex PCR; TCRdb has only the in-frame clones, and not every one. The top ten clones hold about 32% of a sample with about 14,000 clones, over 75% of them seen once. Patients were ruled out by autoimmune disease history or systemic immunosuppression. In regard to this clone: Its antigen remains unidentified.

The material sequenced was CD4+ or CD8+ T cells sorted from blood, taken in a trial of the OX40 agonist ivuxolimab. The chain carries TRBV28 and TRBJ1-1; D not resolved. The TCR originated in an adult with an advanced solid tumor such as melanoma, head and neck, liver or kidney cancer. This chain's CDR3 is CASSSYSQLNTEAFF. The DNA for the CDR3 is TGTGCCAGCAGTTCCTACTCTCAGTTGAACACTGAAGCTTTCTTT.